This T cell receptor (beta chain) came from a study of shared clonotypes between healthy human individuals. CD8 cells classed as naive were CD45RO-negative and positively selected for CCR7, excluding terminally differentiated effector memory CD45RA+ cells. Profiled with immunoSEQ multiplex PCR; TCRdb holds only in-frame clones, not every one. In the table there are under 1 million clones, around 93% of which are singletons. There are 15 residues in the CDR3. Trimming pared 5 bases from V and 3 bases from J, leaving 15 bases between. CDR1 and CDR2 (germline): SGHTA, FQGTGA. The clonotype was recovered from a man aged 30-40 years in good health. This chain uses TRBV7-3 with TRBJ2-3; D tentatively reads TRBD1 or TRBD2 (7 bases each). Sequenced material: naive CD8+ T cells sorted from blood. The CDR3 loop reads CASSPGGEWTDTQYF. The CDR3 bases are TGTGCCAGCAGCCCAGGGGGGGAGTGGACAGATACGCAGTATTTT.